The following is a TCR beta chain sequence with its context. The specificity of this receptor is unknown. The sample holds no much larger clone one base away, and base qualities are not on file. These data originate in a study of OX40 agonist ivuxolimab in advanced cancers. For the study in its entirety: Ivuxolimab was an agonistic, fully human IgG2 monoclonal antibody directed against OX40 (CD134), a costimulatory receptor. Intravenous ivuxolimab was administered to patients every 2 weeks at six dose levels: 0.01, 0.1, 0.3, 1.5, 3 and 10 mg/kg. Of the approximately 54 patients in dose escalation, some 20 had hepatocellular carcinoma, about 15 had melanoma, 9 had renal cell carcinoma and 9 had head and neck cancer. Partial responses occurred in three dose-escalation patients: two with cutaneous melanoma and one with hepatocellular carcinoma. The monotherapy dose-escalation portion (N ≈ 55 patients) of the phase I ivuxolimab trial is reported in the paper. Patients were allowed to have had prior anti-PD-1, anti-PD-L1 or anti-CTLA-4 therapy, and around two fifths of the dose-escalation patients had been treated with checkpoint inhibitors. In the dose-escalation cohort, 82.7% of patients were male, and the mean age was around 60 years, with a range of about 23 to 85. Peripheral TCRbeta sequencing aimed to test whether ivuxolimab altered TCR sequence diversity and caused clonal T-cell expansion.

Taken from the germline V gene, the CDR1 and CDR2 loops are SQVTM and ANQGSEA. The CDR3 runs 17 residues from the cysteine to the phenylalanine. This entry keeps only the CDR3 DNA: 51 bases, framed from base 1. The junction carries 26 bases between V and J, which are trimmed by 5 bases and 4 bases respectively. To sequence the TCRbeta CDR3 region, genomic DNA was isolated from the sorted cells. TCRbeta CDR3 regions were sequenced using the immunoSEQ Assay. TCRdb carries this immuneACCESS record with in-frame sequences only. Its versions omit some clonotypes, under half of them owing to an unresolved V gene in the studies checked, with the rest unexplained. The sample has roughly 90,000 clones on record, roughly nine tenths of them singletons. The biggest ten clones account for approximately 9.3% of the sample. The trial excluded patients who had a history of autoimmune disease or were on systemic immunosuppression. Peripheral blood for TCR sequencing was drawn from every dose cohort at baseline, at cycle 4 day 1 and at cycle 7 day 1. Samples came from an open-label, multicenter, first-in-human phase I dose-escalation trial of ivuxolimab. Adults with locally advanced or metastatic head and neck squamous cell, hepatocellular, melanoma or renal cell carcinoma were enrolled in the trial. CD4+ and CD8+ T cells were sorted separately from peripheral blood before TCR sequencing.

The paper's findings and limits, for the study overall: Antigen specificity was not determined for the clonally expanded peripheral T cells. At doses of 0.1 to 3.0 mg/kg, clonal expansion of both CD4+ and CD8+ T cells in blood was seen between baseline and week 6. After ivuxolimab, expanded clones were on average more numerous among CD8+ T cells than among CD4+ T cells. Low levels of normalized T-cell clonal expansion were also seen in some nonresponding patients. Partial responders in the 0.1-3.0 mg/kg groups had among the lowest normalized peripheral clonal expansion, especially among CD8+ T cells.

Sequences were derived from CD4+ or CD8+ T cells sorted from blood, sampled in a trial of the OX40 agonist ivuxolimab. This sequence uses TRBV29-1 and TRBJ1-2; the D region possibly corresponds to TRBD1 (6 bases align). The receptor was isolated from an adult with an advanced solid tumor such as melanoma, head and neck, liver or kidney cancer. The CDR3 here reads CSVLLWGDRPKTYGYTF. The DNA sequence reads TGCAGCGTTCTTTTGTGGGGCGACAGGCCCAAGACCTATGGCTACACCTTC.